This TCR beta chain was sequenced during a study of glioma-infiltrating T cells. Study-level results: Tissue and blood shared very few CDR3 sequences.

A remark on this clonotype: Its antigen is not identified.

Amplification of TCR alpha and beta CDR3 regions from RNA used iRepertoire nested multiplex PCR. TCRdb re-called the multiplex PCR reads through MiXCR, storing one row per CDR3 protein. Here the sample spans 150,000 or so distinct CDR3 sequences, roughly two fifths being singletons. Trimming removed 5 bases at V and 5 bases at J, with 16 bases between. The CDR3 is made up of 14 amino acids. CDR1 is SEHNR and CDR2 is FQNEAQ in the germline V gene (reference sequence). The sequence derives from a human donor with low-grade glioma or glioblastoma, undergoing nonglioma brain surgery, or in good health (not recorded which). V gene TRBV7-9 combines with J gene TRBJ2-7; weak D call: TRBD2 (6 bases). Specimen: glioma tissue, nonneoplastic brain tissue, or PBMCs (not recorded which). This chain's CDR3 is CASSVTGGLDEQYF. The CDR3 DNA reads as TGTGCCAGCAGCGTAACCGGGGGACTCGACGAGCAGTACTTC. Together with reference TRBV7-9 and TRBJ2-7, the CDR3 gives the full variable domain: DTGVSQNPRHKITKRGQNVTFRCDPISEHNRLYWYRQTLGQGPEFLTYFQNEAQLEKSRLLSDRFSAERPKGSFSTLEIQRTEQGDSAMYLCASSVTGGLDEQYFGPGTRLTVT.